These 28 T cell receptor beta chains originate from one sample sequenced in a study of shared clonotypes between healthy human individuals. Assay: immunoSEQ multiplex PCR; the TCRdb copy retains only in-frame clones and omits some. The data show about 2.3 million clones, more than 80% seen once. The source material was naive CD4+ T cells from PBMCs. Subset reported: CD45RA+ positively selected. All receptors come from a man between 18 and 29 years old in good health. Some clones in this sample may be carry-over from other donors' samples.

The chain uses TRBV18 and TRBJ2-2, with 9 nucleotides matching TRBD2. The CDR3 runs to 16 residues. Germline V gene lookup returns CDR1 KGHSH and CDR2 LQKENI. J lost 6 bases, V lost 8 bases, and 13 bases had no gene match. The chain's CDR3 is CASTVNSGSTAGELFF. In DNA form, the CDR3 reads TGTGCCAGCACCGTTAATAGCGGGAGTACAGCCGGGGAGCTGTTTTTT.

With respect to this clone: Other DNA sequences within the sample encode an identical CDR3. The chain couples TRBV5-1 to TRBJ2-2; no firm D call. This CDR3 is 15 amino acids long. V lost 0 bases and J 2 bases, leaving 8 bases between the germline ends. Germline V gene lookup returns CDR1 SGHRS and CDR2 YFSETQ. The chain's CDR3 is CASSLGDTNTGELFF. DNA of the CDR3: TGCGCCAGCAGCTTGGGTGACACAAACACCGGGGAGCTGTTTTTT. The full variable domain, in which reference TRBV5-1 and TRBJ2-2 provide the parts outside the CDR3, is KAGVTQTPRYLIKTRGQQVTLSCSPISGHRSVSWYQQTPGQGLQFLFEYFSETQRNKGNFPGRFSGRQFSNSRSEMNVSTLELGDSALYLCASSLGDTNTGELFFGEGSRLTVL.

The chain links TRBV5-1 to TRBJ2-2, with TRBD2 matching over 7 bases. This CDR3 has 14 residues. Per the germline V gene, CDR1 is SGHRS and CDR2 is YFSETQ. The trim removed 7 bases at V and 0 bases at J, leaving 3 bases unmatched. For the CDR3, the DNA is TGCGCCAGCCTAGCGGACCCGAACACCGGGGAGCTGTTTTTT. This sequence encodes CASLADPNTGELFF.

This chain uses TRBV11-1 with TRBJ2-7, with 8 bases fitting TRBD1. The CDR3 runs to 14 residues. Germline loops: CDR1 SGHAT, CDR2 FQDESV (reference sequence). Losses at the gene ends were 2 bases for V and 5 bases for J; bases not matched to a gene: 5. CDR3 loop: CASSLIPGGHEQYF. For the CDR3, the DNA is TGTGCCAGCAGCTTAATTCCAGGGGGCCACGAGCAGTACTTC.

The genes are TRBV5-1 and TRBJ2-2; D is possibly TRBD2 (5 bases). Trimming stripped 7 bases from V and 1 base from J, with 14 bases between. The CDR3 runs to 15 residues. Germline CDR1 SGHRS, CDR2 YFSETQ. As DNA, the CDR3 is TGCGCCAGCGGATGGGGAGCGCTGAACACCGGGGAGCTGTTTTTT. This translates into CASGWGALNTGELFF.

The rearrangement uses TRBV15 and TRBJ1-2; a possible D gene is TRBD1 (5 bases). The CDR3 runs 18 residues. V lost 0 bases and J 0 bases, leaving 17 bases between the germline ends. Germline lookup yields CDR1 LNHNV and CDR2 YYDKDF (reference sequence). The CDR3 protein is CATSRDPQQGYSNYGYTF. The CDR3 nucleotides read TGTGCCACCAGCAGAGATCCCCAGCAGGGATATTCTAACTATGGCTACACCTTC.

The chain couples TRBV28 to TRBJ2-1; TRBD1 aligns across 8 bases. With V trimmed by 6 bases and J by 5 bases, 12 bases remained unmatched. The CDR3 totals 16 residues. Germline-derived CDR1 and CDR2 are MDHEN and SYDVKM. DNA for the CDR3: TGTGCCAGCAGCCTCCCAGGGGGCGCGAATGACAATGAGCAGTTCTTC. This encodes CASSLPGGANDNEQFF.

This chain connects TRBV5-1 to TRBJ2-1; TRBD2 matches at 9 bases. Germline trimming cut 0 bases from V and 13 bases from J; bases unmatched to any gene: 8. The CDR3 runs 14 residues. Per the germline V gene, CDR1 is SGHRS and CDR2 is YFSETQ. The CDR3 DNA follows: TGCGCCAGCAGCTTGGCCTCGGCGGGAGGGCACCAGTTCTTC. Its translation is CASSLASAGGHQFF.

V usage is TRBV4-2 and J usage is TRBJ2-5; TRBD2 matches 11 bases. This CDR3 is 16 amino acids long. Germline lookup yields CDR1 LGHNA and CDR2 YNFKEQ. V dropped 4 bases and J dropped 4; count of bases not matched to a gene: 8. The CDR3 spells CASSRGLADHGETQYF. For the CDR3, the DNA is TGTGCCAGCAGCCGGGGACTAGCGGACCACGGAGAGACCCAGTACTTC.

CDR3 region: CASSRKRGQFF. For the CDR3, the DNA is TGTGCCAGCAGCCGAAAGCGGGGGCAGTTCTTC. The chain recombines TRBV28 with TRBJ2-1; TRBD2 agrees at 7 bases. Germline lookup yields CDR1 MDHEN and CDR2 SYDVKM. V lost 6 bases, J lost 12 bases, and 5 bases stayed unmatched. This CDR3 spans 11 amino acids.

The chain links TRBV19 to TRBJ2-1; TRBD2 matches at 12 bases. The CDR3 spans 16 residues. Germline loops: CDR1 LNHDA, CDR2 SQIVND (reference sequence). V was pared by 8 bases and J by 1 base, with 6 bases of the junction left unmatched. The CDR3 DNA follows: TGTGCCAGTCGGACTAGCGGGATTGGGTCCTACAATGAGCAGTTCTTC. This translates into CASRTSGIGSYNEQFF.

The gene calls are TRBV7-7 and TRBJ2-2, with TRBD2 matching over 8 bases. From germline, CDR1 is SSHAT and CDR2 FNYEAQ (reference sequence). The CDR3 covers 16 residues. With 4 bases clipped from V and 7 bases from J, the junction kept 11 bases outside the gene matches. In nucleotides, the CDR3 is TGTGCCAGCAGCTCCCGCCGGGGGGGCCGGGACGGGGAGCTGTTTTTT. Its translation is CASSSRRGGRDGELFF. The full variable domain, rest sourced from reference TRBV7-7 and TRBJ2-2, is GAGVSQSPRYKVTKRGQDVTLRCDPISSHATLYWYQQALGQGPEFLTYFNYEAQPDKSGLPSDRFSAERPEGSISTLTIQRTEQRDSAMYRCASSSRRGGRDGELFFGEGSRLTVL.

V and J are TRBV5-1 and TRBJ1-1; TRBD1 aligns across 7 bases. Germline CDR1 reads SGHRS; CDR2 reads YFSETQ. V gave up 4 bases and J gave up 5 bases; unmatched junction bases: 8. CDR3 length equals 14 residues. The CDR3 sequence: CASSSTEGATEAFF. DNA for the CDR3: TGCGCCAGCAGCAGTACCGAGGGGGCAACTGAAGCTTTCTTT.

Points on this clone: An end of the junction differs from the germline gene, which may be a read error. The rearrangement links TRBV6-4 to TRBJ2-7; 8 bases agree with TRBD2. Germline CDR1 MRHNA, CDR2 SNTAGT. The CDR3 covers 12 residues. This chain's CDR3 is CASTSGGLTRHF. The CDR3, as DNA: TGTGCCAGCACCTCGGGGGGGCTAACGCGGCACTTC.

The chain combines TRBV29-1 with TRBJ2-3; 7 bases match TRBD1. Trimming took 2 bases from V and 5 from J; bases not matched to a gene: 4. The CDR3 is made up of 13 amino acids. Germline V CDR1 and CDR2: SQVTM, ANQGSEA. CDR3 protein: CSVERDREDTQYF. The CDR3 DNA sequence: TGCAGCGTTGAACGCGACAGGGAAGATACGCAGTATTTT.

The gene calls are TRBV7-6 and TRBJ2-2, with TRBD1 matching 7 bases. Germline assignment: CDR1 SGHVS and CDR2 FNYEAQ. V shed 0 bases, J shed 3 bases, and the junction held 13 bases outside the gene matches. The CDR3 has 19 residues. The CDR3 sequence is CASSLAKARGPLYTGELFF. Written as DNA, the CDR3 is TGTGCCAGCAGCTTAGCGAAGGCTAGGGGGCCGCTATACACCGGGGAGCTGTTTTTT.

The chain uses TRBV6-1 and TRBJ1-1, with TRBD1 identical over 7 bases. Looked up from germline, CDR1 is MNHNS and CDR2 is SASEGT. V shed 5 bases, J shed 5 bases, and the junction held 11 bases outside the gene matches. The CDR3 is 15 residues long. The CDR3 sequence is CASSPNRGGYTEAFF. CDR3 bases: TGTGCCAGCAGTCCCAACAGGGGAGGCTATACTGAAGCTTTCTTT.

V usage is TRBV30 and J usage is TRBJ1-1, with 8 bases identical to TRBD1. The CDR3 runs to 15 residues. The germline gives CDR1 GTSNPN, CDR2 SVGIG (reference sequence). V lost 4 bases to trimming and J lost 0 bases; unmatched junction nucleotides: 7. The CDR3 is CAWKLMDRVNTEAFF. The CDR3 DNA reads TGTGCCTGGAAATTAATGGACAGGGTGAACACTGAAGCTTTCTTT.

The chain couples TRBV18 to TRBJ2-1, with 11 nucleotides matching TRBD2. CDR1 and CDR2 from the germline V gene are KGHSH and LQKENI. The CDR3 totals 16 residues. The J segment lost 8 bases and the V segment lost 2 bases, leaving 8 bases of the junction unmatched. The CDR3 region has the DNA TGTGCCAGCTCACCAATTACTAGCGGGAGTCATGATGAGCAGTTCTTC. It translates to CASSPITSGSHDEQFF.

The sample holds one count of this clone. The CDR3, as DNA: TGTGCCAGCCTCCGGGGGGGGCGTGTCACAGATACGCAGTATTTT. Protein: CASLRGGRVTDTQYF. This rearrangement joins TRBV5-6 to TRBJ2-3; 8 nucleotides align to TRBD2. The CDR3 has 15 amino acids. The J segment lost 2 bases and the V segment lost 7 bases, leaving 9 bases of the junction unmatched. The germline gives CDR1 SGHDT, CDR2 YYEEEE.

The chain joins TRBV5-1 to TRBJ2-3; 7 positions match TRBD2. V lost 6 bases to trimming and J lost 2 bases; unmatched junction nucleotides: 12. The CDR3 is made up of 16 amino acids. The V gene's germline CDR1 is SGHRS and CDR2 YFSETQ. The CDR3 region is CASTLGASGATDTQYF. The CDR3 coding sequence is TGCGCCAGCACCCTAGGGGCTAGCGGAGCCACAGATACGCAGTATTTT.

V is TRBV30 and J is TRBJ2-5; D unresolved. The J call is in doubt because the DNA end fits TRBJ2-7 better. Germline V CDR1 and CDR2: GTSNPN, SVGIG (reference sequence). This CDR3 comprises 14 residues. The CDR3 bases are TGTGCCTGGAGCGGTATCCGGTCCTCCTACGAGCAGTACTTC. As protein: CAWSGIRSSYEQYF.

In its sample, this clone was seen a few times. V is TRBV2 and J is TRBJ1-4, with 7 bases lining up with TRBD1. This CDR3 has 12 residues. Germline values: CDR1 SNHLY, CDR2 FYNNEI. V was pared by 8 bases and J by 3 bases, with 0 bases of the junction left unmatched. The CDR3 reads CASQGANEKLFF. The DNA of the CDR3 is TGTGCCAGCCAGGGGGCTAATGAAAAACTGTTTTTT.

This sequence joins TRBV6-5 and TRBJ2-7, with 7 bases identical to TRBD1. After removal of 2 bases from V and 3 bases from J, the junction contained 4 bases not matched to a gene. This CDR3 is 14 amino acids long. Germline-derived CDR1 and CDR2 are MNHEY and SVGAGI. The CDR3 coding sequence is TGTGCCAGCAGTTACGCCGGGACAGACTACGAGCAGTACTTC. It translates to CASSYAGTDYEQYF.

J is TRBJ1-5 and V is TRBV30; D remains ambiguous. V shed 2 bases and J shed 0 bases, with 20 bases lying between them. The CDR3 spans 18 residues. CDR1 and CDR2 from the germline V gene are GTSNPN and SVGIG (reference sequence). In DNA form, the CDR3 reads TGTGCCTGGAGTCCTCCGGAAAGACTTTATTATAGCAATCAGCCCCAGCATTTT. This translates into CAWSPPERLYYSNQPQHF.

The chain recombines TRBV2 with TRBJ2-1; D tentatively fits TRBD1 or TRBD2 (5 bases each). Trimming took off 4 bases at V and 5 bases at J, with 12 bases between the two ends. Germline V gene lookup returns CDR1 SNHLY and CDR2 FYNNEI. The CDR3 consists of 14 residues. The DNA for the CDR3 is TGTGCCAGCAGTGTTGGGGACGTCAACAATGAGCAGTTCTTC. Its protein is CASSVGDVNNEQFF.

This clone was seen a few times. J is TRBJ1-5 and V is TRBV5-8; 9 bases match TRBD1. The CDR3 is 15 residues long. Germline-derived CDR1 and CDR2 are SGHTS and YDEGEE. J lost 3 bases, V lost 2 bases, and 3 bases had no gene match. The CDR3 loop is CASSFGQGHNQPQHF. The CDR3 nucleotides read TGTGCCAGCAGCTTCGGACAGGGGCACAATCAGCCCCAGCATTTT.

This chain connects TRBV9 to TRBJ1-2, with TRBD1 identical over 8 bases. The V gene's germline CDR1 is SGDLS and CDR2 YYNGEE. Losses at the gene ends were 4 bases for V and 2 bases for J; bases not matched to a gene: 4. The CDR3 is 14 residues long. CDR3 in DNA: TGTGCCAGCAGCTTGACAGGGGAAAACTATGGCTACACCTTC. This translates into CASSLTGENYGYTF.